The 20 T cell receptor beta chains listed next were all sequenced from one sample in a study of Ad26.COV2.S vaccination and SARS-CoV-2 variants. Sequencing used immunoSEQ multiplex PCR; TCRdb keeps in-frame clones, though not all of them. The sample contains some 350,000 clones, around 92% of which appear only once. Specimen: peripheral blood, collected after recovery from COVID-19. The receptors here all came from a human donor who had recovered from COVID-19.

The CDR3 nucleotides read TGTGCCAGCAGTTACTCTGGGACAGGGGATTCGGATACGCAGTATTTT. Residues: CASSYSGTGDSDTQYF. The V and J genes are TRBV6-5 and TRBJ2-3, with 10 bases matching TRBD1. From germline, CDR1 is MNHEY and CDR2 SVGAGI. V trimming: 0 bases; J trimming: 6 bases; junction bases outside the gene matches: 6. CDR3 length equals 16 residues.

This clone has a single count. The chain's CDR3 is CASSQDLFETEGYTF. The CDR3 nucleotides read TGTGCCAGCAGCCAAGATCTCTTCGAGACCGAGGGGTACACCTTC. The V call is TRBV3-1 (or the pseudogene TRBV3-2), the J call TRBJ1-2, with D maybe TRBD1 (5 bases). The CDR3 length is 15 residues. V dropped 0 bases and J dropped 11 bases, with 19 bases sitting between them. Per germline, CDR1 LGHDT and CDR2 YNNKEL (reference sequence).

The V call is TRBV5-1, the J call TRBJ2-3; 7 bases align to TRBD2. The germline CDR1 and CDR2 sequences are SGHRS and YFSETQ. The length of the CDR3 is 14 residues. The V segment lost 1 base and the J segment 3 bases; nucleotides outside the gene matches: 2. CDR3 sequence (DNA): TGCGCCAGCAGCTTGTACGGGGGGACAGATACGCAGTATTTT. This gives the protein CASSLYGGTDTQYF.

J is TRBJ2-7 and V is TRBV19, with D tentatively TRBD1 (5 bases). V was trimmed by 3 bases and J by 4 bases, leaving 13 bases between them. This CDR3 has 14 residues. Germline-derived CDR1 and CDR2 are LNHDA and SQIVND (reference sequence). CDR3 bases: TGTGCCAGTAGTATTAACGTAGGGGAATACGAGCAGTACTTC. Translating gives CASSINVGEYEQYF. Based on the CDR3 plus reference TRBV19 and TRBJ2-7, the full variable domain is DGGITQSPKYLFRKEGQNVTLSCEQNLNHDAMYWYRQDPGQGLRLIYYSQIVNDFQKGDIAEGYSVSREKKESFPLTVTSAQKNPTAFYLCASSINVGEYEQYFGPGTRLTVT.

The V gene is TRBV4-1, the J gene TRBJ2-1; the match to TRBD2 covers 9 bases. The CDR3 is 14 residues long. Unmatched junction bases numbered 5, after V lost 5 bases and J lost 6 bases. Germline CDR1 MGHRA, CDR2 YSYEKL. The CDR3 here is CASSSGGWSNEQFF. DNA for the CDR3: TGCGCCAGCAGCAGCGGGGGGTGGAGCAATGAGCAGTTCTTC.

The V gene is TRBV27, the J gene TRBJ1-2; 7 bases agree with TRBD1. The CDR3 totals 18 residues. V lost 1 base and J lost 6; bases outside the gene matches: 17. The germline CDR1 and CDR2 sequences are MNHEY and SMNVEV (reference sequence). In nucleotides, the CDR3 is TGTGCCAGCAGTTTATATCCCCCCGCGGTAGGGGGCGCCGATGGCTACACCTTC. Translating gives CASSLYPPAVGGADGYTF.

This chain links TRBV3-1 (or the pseudogene TRBV3-2) with TRBJ1-3; D gene uncertain. This CDR3 is 13 amino acids long. CDR1 LGHDT and CDR2 YNNKEL come from the germline V gene (reference sequence). V shed 2 bases and J shed 0 bases, with 2 bases lying between them. The CDR3 coding sequence is TGTGCCAGCAGCCAATTCTCTGGAAACACCATATATTTT. Protein: CASSQFSGNTIYF.

This clone was picked up a small number of times. The J gene is TRBJ1-1, the V gene TRBV12-3 or TRBV12-4, with 9 nucleotides matching TRBD1. J lost 6 bases, V lost 9 bases, and 5 bases had no gene match. The CDR3 totals 12 residues. CDR3 amino acids: CASTQGAPEAFF. CDR3 DNA sequence: TGTGCCAGTACACAGGGGGCGCCTGAAGCTTTCTTT.

The chain joins TRBV2 to TRBJ2-5; 9 bases match TRBD2. Germline loops: CDR1 SNHLY, CDR2 FYNNEI. Germline trimming cut 8 bases from V and 5 bases from J; bases unmatched to any gene: 12. This CDR3 region has 15 residues. CDR3 DNA sequence: TGTGCCAGCGTATCCGGGACTAGCTTTTGGGAGACCCAGTACTTC. It translates to CASVSGTSFWETQYF.

The chain employs TRBV2 and TRBJ2-3, with a tentative D call TRBD2 (6 bases). Trimming pared 6 bases from V and 1 base from J, leaving 14 bases between. This CDR3 contains 15 residues. Germline V gene lookup returns CDR1 SNHLY and CDR2 FYNNEI. CDR3 in DNA: TGTGCCAGCAGGGACCGAGGCGGGGGCACAGATACGCAGTATTTT. Protein sequence: CASRDRGGGTDTQYF.

As for this clone: One end of the junction fails to match germline, which may point to a read error. The chain employs TRBV5-6 and TRBJ1-2; 8 positions agree with TRBD1. This CDR3 is 10 amino acids long. In germline, CDR1 is SGHDT, CDR2 YYEEEE. CDR3 bases: TGTGCCAGCAGACGACAGGGGAAGCACTTC. It translates to CASRRQGKHF.

The rearrangement links TRBV9 to TRBJ2-2; D remains ambiguous. Looked up from germline, CDR1 is SGDLS and CDR2 is YYNGEE. The CDR3 spans 14 residues. V lost 0 bases and J 2 bases, leaving 5 bases between the germline ends. The CDR3 protein is CASSVAHNTGELFF. Here the CDR3 DNA reads TGTGCCAGCAGCGTAGCCCACAACACCGGGGAGCTGTTTTTT.

This sequence joins TRBV6-1 and TRBJ1-1; the D gene is possibly TRBD1 (5 bases). V lost 2 bases and J lost 6, with 16 bases in between. This CDR3 has 15 residues. Germline values: CDR1 MNHNS, CDR2 SASEGT. CDR3 residues: CASSETKGRSAEAFF. In DNA, the CDR3 is TGTGCCAGCAGTGAAACTAAGGGGCGGTCGGCTGAAGCTTTCTTT.

The chain is built from TRBV29-1 and TRBJ1-1, with D unresolved. Germline lookup yields CDR1 SQVTM and CDR2 ANQGSEA. The CDR3 has 13 amino acids. V gave up 8 bases and J gave up 2 bases, with 15 bases separating them. CDR3 nucleotide sequence: TGCAGCTCCGCCCGGGGTGACAACACTGAAGCTTTCTTT. Protein: CSSARGDNTEAFF.

J is TRBJ2-1 and V is TRBV27; 7 bases fit TRBD2. Germline CDR1 and CDR2: MNHEY and SMNVEV (reference sequence). The CDR3 runs 15 residues. With 0 bases clipped from V and 1 base from J, the junction kept 0 bases outside the gene matches. Written as DNA, the CDR3 is TGTGCCAGCAGTTTATCGGGGGGGTCCTACAATGAGCAGTTCTTC. It specifies CASSLSGGSYNEQFF.

The CDR3 spells CASSYSSRAGLDEQYF. Written as DNA, the CDR3 is TGTGCCAGCAGTTACTCGAGTAGGGCAGGGTTGGACGAGCAGTACTTC. This rearrangement joins TRBV6-5 to TRBJ2-7; TRBD1 might be the D (5 bases). The CDR3 is 16 residues long. Germline V gene lookup returns CDR1 MNHEY and CDR2 SVGAGI. Deletions cut 0 bases from V and 5 bases from J, with 17 bases between.

The chain links TRBV4-3 to TRBJ2-3; no clear D gene. The CDR3 extends over 15 amino acids. V was trimmed by 0 bases and J by 0 bases, leaving 7 bases between them. Germline CDR1 is LGHNA and CDR2 is YSLEER. This CDR3 is CASSQELASTDTQYF. CDR3 nucleotides: TGCGCCAGCAGCCAAGAATTAGCTAGCACAGATACGCAGTATTTT.

The rearrangement joins TRBV5-1 to TRBJ2-5, with D unresolved. The V gene's germline CDR1 is SGHRS and CDR2 YFSETQ. V lost 0 bases and J lost 0, with 3 bases in between. The CDR3 loop spans 13 amino acids. The CDR3 DNA follows: TGCGCCAGCAGCTTGGTGGACCAAGAGACCCAGTACTTC. Amino acids: CASSLVDQETQYF.

The rearrangement joins TRBV27 to TRBJ1-1, with a possible D match to TRBD1 (6 bases). Germline V gene sequence: CDR1 MNHEY, CDR2 SMNVEV (reference sequence). The CDR3 length is 13 residues. Between the trimmed V and J ends, which lost 6 bases and 1 base, there was a span of 9 bases. The DNA of the CDR3 is TGTGCCAGCAGCACAGGGTCGAACACTGAAGCTTTCTTT. Protein: CASSTGSNTEAFF.

This clone was counted between two and nine times. One junction end does not reproduce the germline sequence, and a read error may be involved. The CDR3 loop is CATEPTGKSHTRF. The CDR3 DNA reads TGTGCCACCGAGCCGACAGGGAAAAGCCATACTCGCTTC. The rearrangement uses TRBV6-5 and TRBJ2-7; 7 positions match TRBD1. Germline V CDR1 and CDR2: MNHEY, SVGAGI. This CDR3 is 13 amino acids long.